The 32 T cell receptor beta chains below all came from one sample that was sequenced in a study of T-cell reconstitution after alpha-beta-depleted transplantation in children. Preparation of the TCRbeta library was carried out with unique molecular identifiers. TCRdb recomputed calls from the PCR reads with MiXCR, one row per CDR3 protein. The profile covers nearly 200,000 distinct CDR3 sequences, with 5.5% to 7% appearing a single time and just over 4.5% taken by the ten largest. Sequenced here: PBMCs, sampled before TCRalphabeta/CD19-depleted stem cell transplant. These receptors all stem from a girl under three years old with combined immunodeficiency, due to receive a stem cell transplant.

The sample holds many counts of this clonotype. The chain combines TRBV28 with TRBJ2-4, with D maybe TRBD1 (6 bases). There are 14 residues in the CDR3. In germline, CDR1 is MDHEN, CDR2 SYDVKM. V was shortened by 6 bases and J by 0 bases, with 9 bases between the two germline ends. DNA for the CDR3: TGTGCCAGCAGCCAGGGGCTAGCCAAAAACATTCAGTACTTC. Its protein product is CASSQGLAKNIQYF.

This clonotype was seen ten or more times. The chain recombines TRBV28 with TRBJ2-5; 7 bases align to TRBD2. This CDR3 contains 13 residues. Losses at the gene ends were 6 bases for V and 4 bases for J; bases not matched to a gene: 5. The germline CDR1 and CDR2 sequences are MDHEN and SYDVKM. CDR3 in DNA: TGTGCCAGCAGGGGAGGGCCTGCAGAGACCCAGTACTTC. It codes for CASRGGPAETQYF.

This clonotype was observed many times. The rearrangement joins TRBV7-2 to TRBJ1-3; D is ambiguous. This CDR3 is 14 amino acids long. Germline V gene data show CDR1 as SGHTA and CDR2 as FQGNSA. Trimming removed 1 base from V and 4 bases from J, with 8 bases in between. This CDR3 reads CASSLGHPGNTIYF. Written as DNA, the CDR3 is TGTGCCAGCAGCTTAGGACACCCAGGAAACACCATATATTTT.

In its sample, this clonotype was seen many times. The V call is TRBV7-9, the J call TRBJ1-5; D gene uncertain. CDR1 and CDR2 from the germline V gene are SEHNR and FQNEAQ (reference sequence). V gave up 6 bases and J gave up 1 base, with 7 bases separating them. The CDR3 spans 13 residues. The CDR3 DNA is TGTGCCAGCAGAGACGGAAGCAATCAGCCCCAGCATTTT. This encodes CASRDGSNQPQHF. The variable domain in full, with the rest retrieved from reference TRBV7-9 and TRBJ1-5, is DTGVSQNPRHKITKRGQNVTFRCDPISEHNRLYWYRQTLGQGPEFLTYFQNEAQLEKSRLLSDRFSAERPKGSFSTLEIQRTEQGDSAMYLCASRDGSNQPQHFGDGTRLSIL.

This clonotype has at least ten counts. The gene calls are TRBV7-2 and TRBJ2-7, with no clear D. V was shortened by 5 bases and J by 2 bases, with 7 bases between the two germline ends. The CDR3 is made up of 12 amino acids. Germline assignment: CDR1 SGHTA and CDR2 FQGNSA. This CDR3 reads CASSEWAYEQYF. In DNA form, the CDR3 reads TGTGCCAGCAGCGAATGGGCCTACGAGCAGTACTTC.

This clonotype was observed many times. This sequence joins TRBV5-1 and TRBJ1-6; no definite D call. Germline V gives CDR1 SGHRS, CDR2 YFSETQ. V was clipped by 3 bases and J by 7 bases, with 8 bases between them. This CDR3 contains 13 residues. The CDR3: CASSYQGNSPLHF. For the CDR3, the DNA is TGCGCCAGCAGCTACCAAGGGAATTCACCCCTCCACTTT.

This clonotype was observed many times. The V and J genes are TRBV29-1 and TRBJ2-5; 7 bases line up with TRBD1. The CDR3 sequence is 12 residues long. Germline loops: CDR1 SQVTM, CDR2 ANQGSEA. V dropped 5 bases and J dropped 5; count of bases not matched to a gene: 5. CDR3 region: CSVCTGDETQYF. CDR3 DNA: TGCAGCGTTTGTACAGGGGACGAGACCCAGTACTTC.

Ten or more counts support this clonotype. For the CDR3, the DNA is TGTGCCAGCAGTCCCTCGACTATTTCTGAGCAGTTCTTC. This codes for CASSPSTISEQFF. The chain joins TRBV12-3 or TRBV12-4 to TRBJ2-1; the D gene is possibly TRBD2 (5 bases). V was cut by 5 bases and J by 9 bases, with 14 bases left in between. This CDR3 spans 13 amino acids.

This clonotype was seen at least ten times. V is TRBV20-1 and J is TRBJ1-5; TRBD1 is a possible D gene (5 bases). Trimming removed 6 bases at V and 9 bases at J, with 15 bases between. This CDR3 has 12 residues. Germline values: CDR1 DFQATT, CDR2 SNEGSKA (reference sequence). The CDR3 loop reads CSAGPLEGPQHF. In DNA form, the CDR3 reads TGCAGTGCGGGACCTCTCGAAGGGCCCCAGCATTTT.

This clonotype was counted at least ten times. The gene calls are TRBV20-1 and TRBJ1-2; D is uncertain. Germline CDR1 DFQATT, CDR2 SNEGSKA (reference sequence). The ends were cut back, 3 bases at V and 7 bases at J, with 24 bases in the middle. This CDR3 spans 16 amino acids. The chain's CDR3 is CSASGGTARPYVGYTF. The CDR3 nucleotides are TGCAGTGCTAGCGGTGGAACTGCCAGACCCTATGTTGGCTACACCTTC.

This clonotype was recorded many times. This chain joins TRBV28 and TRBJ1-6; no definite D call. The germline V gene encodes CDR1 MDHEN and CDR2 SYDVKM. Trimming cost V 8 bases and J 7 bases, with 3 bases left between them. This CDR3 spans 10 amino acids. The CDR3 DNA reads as TGTGCCAGCGGGAATTCACCCCTCCACTTT. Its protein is CASGNSPLHF.

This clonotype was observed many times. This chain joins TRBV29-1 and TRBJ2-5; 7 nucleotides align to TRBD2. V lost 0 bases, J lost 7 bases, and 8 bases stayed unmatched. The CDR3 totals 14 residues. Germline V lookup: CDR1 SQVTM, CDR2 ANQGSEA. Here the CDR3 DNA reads TGCAGCGTTGAAGACAGGACTAGAGAGGTGACCCAGTACTTC. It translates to CSVEDRTREVTQYF.

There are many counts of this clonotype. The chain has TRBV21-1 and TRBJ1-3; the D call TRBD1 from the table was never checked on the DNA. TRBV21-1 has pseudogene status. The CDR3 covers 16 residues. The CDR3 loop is CASSKYTGQVRNTIYF. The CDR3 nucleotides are TGTGCCAGCAGCAAATACACTGGACAGGTCCGAAACACCATATATTTT.

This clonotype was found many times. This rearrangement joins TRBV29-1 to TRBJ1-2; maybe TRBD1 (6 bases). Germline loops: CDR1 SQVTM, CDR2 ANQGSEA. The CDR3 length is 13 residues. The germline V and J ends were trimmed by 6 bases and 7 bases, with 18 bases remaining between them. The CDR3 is CSVGRGGLGGYTF. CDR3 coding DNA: TGCAGCGTCGGCAGGGGAGGCCTGGGTGGCTACACCTTC.

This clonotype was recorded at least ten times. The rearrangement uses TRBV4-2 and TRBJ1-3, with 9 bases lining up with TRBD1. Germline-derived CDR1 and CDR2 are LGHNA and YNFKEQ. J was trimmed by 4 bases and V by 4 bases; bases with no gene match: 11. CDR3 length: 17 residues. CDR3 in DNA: TGTGCCAGCAGCCTGGGACCGACAGGGGGGTCAGGAAACACCATATATTTT. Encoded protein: CASSLGPTGGSGNTIYF.

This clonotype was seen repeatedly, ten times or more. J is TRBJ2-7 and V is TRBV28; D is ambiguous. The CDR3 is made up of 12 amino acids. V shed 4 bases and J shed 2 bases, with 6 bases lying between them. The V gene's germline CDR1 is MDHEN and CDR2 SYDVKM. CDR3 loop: CASSSVTYEQYF. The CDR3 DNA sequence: TGTGCCAGCAGTTCGGTTACCTACGAGCAGTACTTC.

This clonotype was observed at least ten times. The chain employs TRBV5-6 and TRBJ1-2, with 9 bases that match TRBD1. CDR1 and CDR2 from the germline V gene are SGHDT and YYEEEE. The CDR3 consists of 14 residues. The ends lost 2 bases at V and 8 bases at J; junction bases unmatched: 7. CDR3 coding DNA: TGTGCCAGCAGCTTTGGACAGGGGCGCTACGGCTACACCTTC. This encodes CASSFGQGRYGYTF.

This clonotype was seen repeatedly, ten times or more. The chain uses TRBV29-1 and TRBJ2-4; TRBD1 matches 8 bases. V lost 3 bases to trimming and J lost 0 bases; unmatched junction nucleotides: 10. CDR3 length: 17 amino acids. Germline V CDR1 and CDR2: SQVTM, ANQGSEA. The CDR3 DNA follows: TGCAGCGTTGAGTCTTGGACAGGGTACTTAGCCAAAAACATTCAGTACTTC. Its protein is CSVESWTGYLAKNIQYF.

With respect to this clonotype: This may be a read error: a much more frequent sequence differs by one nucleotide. CDR3 sequence: CAITYRGSDYGYTF. Here the CDR3 DNA reads TGTGCCATCACCTACAGGGGGAGTGACTATGGCTACACCTTC. The rearrangement links TRBV28 to TRBJ1-2; TRBD1 aligns across 8 bases. The germline V gene has CDR1 MDHEN and CDR2 SYDVKM. The CDR3 consists of 14 residues. Losses at the gene ends were 10 bases for V and 3 bases for J; bases not matched to a gene: 10.

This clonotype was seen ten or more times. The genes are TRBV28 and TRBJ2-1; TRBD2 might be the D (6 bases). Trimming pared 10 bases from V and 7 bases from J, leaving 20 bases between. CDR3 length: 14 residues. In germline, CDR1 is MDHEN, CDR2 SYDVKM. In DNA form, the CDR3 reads TGTGCCACCACCCATAAGGGCGGGAAAAATGAGCAGTTCTTC. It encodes CATTHKGGKNEQFF.

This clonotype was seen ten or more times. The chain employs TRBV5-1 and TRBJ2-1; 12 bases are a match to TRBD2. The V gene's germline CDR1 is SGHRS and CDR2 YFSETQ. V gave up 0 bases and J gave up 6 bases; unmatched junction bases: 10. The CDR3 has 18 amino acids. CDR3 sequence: CASSLASGGAYPLNEQFF. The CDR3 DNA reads TGCGCCAGCAGCTTGGCTAGCGGGGGGGCCTACCCCCTCAATGAGCAGTTCTTC.

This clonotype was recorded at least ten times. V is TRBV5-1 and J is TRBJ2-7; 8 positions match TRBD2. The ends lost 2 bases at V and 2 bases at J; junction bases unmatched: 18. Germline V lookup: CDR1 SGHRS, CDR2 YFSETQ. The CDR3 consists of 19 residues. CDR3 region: CASSLNQAGGRPYTYEQYF. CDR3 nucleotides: TGCGCCAGCAGCTTAAATCAGGCGGGCGGGAGGCCTTACACCTACGAGCAGTACTTC.

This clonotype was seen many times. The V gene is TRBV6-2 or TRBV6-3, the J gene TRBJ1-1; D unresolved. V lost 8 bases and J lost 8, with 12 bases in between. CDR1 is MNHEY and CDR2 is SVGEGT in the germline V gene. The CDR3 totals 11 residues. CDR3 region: CASLTEVEAFF. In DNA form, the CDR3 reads TGTGCCAGCCTTACCGAGGTCGAAGCTTTCTTT.

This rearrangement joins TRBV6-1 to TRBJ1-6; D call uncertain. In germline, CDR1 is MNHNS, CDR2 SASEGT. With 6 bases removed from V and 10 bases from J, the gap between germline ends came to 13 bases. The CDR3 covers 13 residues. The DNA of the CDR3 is TGTGCCAGCAGCCCCGTCATGGGCTCACCCCTCCACTTT. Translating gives CASSPVMGSPLHF.

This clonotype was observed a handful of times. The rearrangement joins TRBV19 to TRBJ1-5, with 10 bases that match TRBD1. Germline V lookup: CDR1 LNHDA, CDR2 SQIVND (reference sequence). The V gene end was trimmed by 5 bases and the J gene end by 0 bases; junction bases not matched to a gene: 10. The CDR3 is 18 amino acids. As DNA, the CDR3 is TGTGCCAGTAGTGCTCGGGACAGGGGCTTCGGTAGCAATCAGCCCCAGCATTTT. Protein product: CASSARDRGFGSNQPQHF.

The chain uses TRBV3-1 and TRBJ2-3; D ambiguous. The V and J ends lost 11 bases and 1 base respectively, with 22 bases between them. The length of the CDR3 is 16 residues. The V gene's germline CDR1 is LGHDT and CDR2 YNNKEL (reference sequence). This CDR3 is CACCQDTSDGTDTQYF. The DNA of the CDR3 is TGTGCCTGCTGCCAAGATACGAGTGATGGCACAGATACGCAGTATTTT.

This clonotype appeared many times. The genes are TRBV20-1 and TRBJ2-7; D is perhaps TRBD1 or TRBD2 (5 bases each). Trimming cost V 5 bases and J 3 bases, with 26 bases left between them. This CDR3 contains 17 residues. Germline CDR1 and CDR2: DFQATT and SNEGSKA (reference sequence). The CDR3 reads CSAPWFGRNEGYYEQYF. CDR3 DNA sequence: TGCAGTGCTCCCTGGTTTGGTAGGAACGAGGGGTACTACGAGCAGTACTTC.

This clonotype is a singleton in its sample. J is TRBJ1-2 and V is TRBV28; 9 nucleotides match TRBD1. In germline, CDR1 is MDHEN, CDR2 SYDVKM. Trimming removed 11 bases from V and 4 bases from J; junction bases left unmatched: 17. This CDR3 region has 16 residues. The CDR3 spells CAGAGDREGWGYGYTF. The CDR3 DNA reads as TGTGCCGGCGCTGGGGACAGGGAAGGTTGGGGCTATGGCTACACCTTC.

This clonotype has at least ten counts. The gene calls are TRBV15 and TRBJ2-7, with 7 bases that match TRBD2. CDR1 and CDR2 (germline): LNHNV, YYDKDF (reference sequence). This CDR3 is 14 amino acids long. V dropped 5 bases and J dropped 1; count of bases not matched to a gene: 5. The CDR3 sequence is CATSRSGKSYEQYF. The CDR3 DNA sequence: TGTGCCACCAGCCGAAGCGGGAAGTCCTACGAGCAGTACTTC.

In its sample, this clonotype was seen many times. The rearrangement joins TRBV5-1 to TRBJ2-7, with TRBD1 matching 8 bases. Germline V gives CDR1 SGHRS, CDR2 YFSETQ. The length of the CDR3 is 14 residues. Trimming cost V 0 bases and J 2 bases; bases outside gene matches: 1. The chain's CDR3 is CASSLGTGPYEQYF. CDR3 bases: TGCGCCAGCAGCTTGGGGACAGGGCCCTACGAGCAGTACTTC.

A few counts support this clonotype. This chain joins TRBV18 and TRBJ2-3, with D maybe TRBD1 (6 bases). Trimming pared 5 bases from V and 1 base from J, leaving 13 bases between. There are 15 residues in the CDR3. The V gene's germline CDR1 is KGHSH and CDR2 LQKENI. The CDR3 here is CASSSQGVGTDTQYF. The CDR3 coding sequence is TGTGCCAGCTCATCACAGGGAGTAGGCACAGATACGCAGTATTTT.

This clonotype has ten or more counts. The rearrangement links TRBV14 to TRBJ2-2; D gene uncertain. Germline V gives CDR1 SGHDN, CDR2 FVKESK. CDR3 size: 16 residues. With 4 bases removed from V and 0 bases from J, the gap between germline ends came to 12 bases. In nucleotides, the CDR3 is TGTGCCAGCAGCCGGGAACGGAGCGCGAACACCGGGGAGCTGTTTTTT. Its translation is CASSRERSANTGELFF.